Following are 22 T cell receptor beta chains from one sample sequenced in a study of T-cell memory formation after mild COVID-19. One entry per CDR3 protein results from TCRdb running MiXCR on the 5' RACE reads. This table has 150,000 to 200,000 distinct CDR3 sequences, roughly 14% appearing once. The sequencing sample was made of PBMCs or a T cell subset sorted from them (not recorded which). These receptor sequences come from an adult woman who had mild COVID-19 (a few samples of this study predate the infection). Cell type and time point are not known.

CDR3 bases: TGCAGCGTTGAACTGGATTTCTCCTACGAGCAGTACTTC. As protein: CSVELDFSYEQYF. The chain carries TRBV29-1 and TRBJ2-7; no clear D. The germline V gene has CDR1 SQVTM and CDR2 ANQGSEA. The CDR3 is 13 residues long. The V and J ends lost 2 bases and 0 bases respectively, with 8 bases between them.

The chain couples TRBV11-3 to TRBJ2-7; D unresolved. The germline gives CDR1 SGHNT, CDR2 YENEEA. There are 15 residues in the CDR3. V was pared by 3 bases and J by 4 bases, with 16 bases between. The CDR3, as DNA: TGTGCCAGCAGCTTCGGCATATACAAAGCTTACGAGCAGTACTTC. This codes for CASSFGIYKAYEQYF.

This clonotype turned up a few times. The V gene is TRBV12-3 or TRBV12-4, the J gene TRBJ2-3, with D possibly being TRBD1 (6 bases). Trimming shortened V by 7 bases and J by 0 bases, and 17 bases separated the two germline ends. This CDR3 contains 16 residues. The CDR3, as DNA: TGTGCCAGCACCTTGGACAGCTTTGATAGCACAGATACGCAGTATTTT. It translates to CASTLDSFDSTDTQYF.

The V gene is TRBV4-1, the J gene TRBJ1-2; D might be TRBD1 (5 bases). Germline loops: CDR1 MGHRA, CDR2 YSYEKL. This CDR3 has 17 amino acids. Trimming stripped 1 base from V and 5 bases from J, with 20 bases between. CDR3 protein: CASSQVGQGGWEYGYTF. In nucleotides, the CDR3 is TGCGCCAGCAGCCAAGTGGGGCAGGGTGGTTGGGAGTATGGCTACACCTTC.

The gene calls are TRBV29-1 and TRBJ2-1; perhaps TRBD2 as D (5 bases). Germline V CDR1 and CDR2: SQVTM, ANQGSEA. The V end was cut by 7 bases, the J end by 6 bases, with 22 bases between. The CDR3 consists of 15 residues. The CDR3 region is CSDLGDYSGTNEQFF. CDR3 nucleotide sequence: TGCAGCGACCTGGGTGACTACAGTGGTACCAATGAGCAGTTCTTC.

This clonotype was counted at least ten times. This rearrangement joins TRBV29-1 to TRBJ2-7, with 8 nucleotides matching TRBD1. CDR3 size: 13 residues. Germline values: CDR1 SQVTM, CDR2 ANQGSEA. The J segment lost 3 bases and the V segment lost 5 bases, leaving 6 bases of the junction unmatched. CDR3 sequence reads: CSVSGQGGYEQYF. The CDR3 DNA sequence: TGCAGCGTTTCAGGACAGGGAGGCTACGAGCAGTACTTC.

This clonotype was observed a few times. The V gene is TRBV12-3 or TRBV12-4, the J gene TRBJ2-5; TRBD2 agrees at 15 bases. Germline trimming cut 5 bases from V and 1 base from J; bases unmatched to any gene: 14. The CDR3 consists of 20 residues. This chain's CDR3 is CASSPPGLAGGSRFQETQYF. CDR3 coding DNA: TGTGCCAGCAGTCCCCCGGGACTAGCGGGGGGATCCCGGTTCCAAGAGACCCAGTACTTC.

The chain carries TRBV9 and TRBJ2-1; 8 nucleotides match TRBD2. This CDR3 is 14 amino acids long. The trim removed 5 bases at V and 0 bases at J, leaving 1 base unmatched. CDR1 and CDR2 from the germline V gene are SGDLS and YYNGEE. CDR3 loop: CASSRGGSYNEQFF. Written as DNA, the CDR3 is TGTGCCAGCAGTCGGGGGGGCTCCTACAATGAGCAGTTCTTC. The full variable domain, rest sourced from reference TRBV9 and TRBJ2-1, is DSGVTQTPKHLITATGQRVTLRCSPRSGDLSVYWYQQSLDQGLQFLIQYYNGEERAKGNILERFSAQQFPDLHSELNLSSLELGDSALYFCASSRGGSYNEQFFGPGTRLTVL.

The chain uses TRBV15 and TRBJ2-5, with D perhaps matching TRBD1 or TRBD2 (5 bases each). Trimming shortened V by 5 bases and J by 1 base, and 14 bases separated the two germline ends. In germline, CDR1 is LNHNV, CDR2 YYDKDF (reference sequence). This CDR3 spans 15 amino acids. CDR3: CATSAPGGFQETQYF. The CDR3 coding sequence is TGTGCCACCAGCGCCCCTGGGGGATTCCAAGAGACCCAGTACTTC.

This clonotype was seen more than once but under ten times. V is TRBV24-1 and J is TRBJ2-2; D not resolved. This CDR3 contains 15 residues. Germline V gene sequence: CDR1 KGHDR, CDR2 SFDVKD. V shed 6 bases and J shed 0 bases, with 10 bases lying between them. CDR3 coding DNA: TGTGCCACCAGTTTGGGTAGCCCGAACACCGGGGAGCTGTTTTTT. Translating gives CATSLGSPNTGELFF.

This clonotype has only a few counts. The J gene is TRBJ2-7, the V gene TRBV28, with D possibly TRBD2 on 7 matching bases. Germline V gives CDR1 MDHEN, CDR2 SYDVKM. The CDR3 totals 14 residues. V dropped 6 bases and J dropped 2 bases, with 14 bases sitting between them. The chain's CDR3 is CASSWGGRAYEQYF. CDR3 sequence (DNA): TGTGCCAGCAGCTGGGGGGGCAGGGCCTACGAGCAGTACTTC. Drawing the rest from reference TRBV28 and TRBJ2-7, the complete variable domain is DVKVTQSSRYLVKRTGEKVFLECVQDMDHENMFWYRQDPGLGLRLIYFSYDVKMKEKGDIPEGYSVSREKKERFSLILESASTNQTSMYLCASSWGGRAYEQYFGPGTRLTVT.

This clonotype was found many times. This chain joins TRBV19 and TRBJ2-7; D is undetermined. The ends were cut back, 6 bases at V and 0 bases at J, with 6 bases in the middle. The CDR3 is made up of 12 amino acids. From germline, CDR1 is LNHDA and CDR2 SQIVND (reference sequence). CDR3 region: CASRAASYEQYF. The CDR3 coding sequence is TGTGCCAGTAGGGCAGCCTCCTACGAGCAGTACTTC.

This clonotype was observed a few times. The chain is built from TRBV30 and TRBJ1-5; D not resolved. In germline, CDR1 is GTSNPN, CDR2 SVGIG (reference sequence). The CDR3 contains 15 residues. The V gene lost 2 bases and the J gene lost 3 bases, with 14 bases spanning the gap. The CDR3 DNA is TGTGCCTGGAGTAGAGGCGAGGCCAACAATCAGCCCCAGCATTTT. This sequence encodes CAWSRGEANNQPQHF.

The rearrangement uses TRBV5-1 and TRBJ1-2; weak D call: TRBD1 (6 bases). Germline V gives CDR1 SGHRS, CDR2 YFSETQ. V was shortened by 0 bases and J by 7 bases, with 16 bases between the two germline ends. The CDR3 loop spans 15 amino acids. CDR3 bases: TGCGCCAGCAGCTTGGACACAGGCCTGGGGGCTGGCTACACCTTC. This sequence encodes CASSLDTGLGAGYTF.

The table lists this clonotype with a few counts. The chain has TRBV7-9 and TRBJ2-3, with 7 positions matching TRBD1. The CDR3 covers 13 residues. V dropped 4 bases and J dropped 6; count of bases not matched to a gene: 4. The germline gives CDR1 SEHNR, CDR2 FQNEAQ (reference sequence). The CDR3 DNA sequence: TGTGCCAGCAGCTCGACAGGGCTCGATACGCAGTATTTT. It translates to CASSSTGLDTQYF.

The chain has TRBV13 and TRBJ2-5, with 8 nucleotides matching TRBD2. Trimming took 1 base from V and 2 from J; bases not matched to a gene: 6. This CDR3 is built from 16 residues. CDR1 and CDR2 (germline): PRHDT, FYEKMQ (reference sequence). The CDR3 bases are TGTGCCAGCAGCTTAGTGGCCGGGAGGGGACAAGAGACCCAGTACTTC. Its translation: CASSLVAGRGQETQYF.

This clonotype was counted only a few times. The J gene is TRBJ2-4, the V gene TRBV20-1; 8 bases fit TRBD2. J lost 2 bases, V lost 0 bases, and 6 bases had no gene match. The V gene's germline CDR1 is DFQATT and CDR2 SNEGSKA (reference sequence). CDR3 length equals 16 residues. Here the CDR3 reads CSARDLSGNPKNIQYF. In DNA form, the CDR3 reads TGCAGTGCTAGAGATCTTAGCGGGAATCCCAAAAACATTCAGTACTTC.

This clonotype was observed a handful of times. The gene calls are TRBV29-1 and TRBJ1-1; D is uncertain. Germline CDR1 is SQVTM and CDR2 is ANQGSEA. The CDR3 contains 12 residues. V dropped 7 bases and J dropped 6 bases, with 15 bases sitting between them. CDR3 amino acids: CSGRALGAEAFF. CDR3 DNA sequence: TGCAGCGGTAGGGCCCTTGGCGCTGAAGCTTTCTTT.

The CDR3, as DNA: TGCGCCAGCAGCCAACTCGGAATCCGGGACAGGTCCTACGAGCAGTACTTC. Translating it yields CASSQLGIRDRSYEQYF. The V gene is TRBV4-1, the J gene TRBJ2-7, with 8 bases that match TRBD1. Germline assignment: CDR1 MGHRA and CDR2 YSYEKL. The CDR3 consists of 17 residues. V was pared by 2 bases and J by 1 base, with 10 bases of the junction left unmatched.

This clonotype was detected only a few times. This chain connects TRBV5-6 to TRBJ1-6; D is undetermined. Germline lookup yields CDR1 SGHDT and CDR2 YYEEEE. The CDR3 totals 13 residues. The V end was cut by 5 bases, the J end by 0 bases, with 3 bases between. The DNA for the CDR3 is TGTGCCAGCAGGAGCTCCTATAATTCACCCCTCCACTTT. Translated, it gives CASRSSYNSPLHF.

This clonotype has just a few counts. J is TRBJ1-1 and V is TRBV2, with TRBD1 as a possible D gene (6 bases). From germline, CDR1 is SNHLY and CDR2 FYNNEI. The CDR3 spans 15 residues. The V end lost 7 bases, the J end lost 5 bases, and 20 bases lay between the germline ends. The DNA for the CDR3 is TGTGCCAGCACTCAACACGGGGGGGCGGATACTGAAGCTTTCTTT. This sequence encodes CASTQHGGADTEAFF.

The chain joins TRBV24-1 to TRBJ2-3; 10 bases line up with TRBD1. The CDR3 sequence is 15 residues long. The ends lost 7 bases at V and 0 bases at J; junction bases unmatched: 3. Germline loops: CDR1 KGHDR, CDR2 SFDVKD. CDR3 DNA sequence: TGTGCCACCAGCCGGGGACAGGGGAGCACAGATACGCAGTATTTT. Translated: CATSRGQGSTDTQYF.